The 16 T cell receptor beta chains below were found in one sample sequenced in a study of vaccination effects on CD4 cells after COVID-19. TCRdb's table, derived via immunoSEQ multiplex PCR, lists solely in-frame clones and lacks some. The sample records tens of thousands of clones, 65% to 80% being singletons. Their cognate antigens are unknown. ViraFEST expansion of antigen-specific CD4+ T cells with viral peptide pools preceded sequencing. Cells that had been cultured for approximately ten days were the source of isolated CD4+ T cells. Having tested negative for nucleocapsid antibodies, the vaccine recipients showed no prior SARS-CoV-2 infection. The source was CD4+ T cells from PBMCs cultured with HCoV-NL63 spike peptides, collected before COVID-19 vaccination. These receptor sequences come from a human donor who received a COVID-19 vaccine.

The genes are TRBV6-4 and TRBJ1-5; no definite D call. This CDR3 comprises 18 residues. V lost 7 bases, J lost 4 bases, and 26 bases lay in between. Per germline, CDR1 MRHNA and CDR2 SNTAGT. The CDR3: CASITNTALGRWNQPQHF. The DNA for the CDR3 is TGTGCCAGCATCACTAATACTGCTTTGGGCAGATGGAATCAGCCCCAGCATTTT.

The chain is built from TRBV6-6 and TRBJ2-2, with TRBD2 matching over 7 bases. CDR3 length equals 16 residues. CDR1 is MNHNY, CDR2 SVGAGI, per germline (reference sequence). V gave up 6 bases and J gave up 7 bases; unmatched junction bases: 14. In nucleotides, the CDR3 is TGTGCCAGCAGCTCCAGGGACTTTACGGGGGGCGGGGAGCTGTTTTTT. Protein product: CASSSRDFTGGGELFF.

The V gene is TRBV24-1, the J gene TRBJ2-2; D ambiguous. This CDR3 has 13 amino acids. Trimming stripped 0 bases from V and 6 bases from J, with 4 bases between. CDR1 is KGHDR, CDR2 SFDVKD, per germline. Here the CDR3 DNA reads TGTGCCACCAGTGATTTGGGGCCCGGGGAGCTGTTTTTT. It yields the protein CATSDLGPGELFF.

The rearrangement joins TRBV19 to TRBJ1-5; D is perhaps TRBD1 (5 bases). There are 17 residues in the CDR3. CDR1 and CDR2 (germline): LNHDA, SQIVND (reference sequence). V was cut by 5 bases and J by 4 bases, with 21 bases left in between. As DNA, the CDR3 is TGTGCCAGTAGTCGAACGAACTGGGGGGGGGAGAATCAGCCCCAGCATTTT. This gives the protein CASSRTNWGGENQPQHF.

The chain joins TRBV10-2 to TRBJ2-1; 8 bases map to TRBD2. The CDR3 runs to 16 residues. The V and J ends lost 4 bases and 3 bases, in that order; junction bases with no gene match: 8. Germline CDR1 WSHSY, CDR2 SAAADI. The CDR3 region is CASSVSSGGYYNEQFF. CDR3 bases: TGCGCCAGCAGTGTTTCCAGCGGGGGCTACTACAATGAGCAGTTCTTC.

The DNA of the CDR3 is TGTGCCAGTACCAAAGTTGCGGGGGGAGGAAACATTCAGTACTTC. Translating it yields CASTKVAGGGNIQYF. V is TRBV19 and J is TRBJ2-4; the match to TRBD2 covers 8 bases. The CDR3 has 15 residues. Trimming removed 7 bases from V and 6 bases from J; junction bases left unmatched: 11. Germline loops: CDR1 LNHDA, CDR2 SQIVND (reference sequence).

The chain recombines TRBV5-1 with TRBJ2-5, with D perhaps assigned TRBD1 or TRBD2 (5 bases each). Trimming pared 0 bases from V and 3 bases from J, leaving 9 bases between. This CDR3 spans 14 amino acids. Germline V gene sequence: CDR1 SGHRS, CDR2 YFSETQ. The CDR3 DNA reads as TGCGCCAGCAGCTTGGGAGGGACCAAAGAGACCCAGTACTTC. Amino acid sequence: CASSLGGTKETQYF.

The V and J genes are TRBV30 and TRBJ2-2; D ambiguous. V lost 7 bases and J lost 9, with 12 bases in between. The CDR3 sequence is 11 residues long. In germline, CDR1 is GTSNPN, CDR2 SVGIG (reference sequence). The CDR3 loop is CASSNFRELFF. CDR3 nucleotide sequence: TGTGCCTCCAGTAACTTTAGGGAGCTGTTTTTT.

J is TRBJ2-7 and V is TRBV2, with TRBD1 matching 9 bases. The CDR3 covers 14 residues. V was clipped by 5 bases and J by 3 bases; unmatched bases: 5. CDR1 and CDR2 from the germline V gene are SNHLY and FYNNEI. CDR3 protein: CASSRPGQGYEQYV. The CDR3 DNA follows: TGTGCCAGCAGTCGTCCGGGACAGGGCTACGAGCAGTACGTC.

The chain links TRBV5-1 to TRBJ1-5; D perhaps matches TRBD1 (6 bases). V shed 0 bases and J shed 4 bases, with 8 bases lying between them. Per germline, CDR1 SGHRS and CDR2 YFSETQ. The CDR3 covers 14 residues. The CDR3 loop reads CASSLDRENQPQHF. CDR3 DNA sequence: TGCGCCAGCAGCTTGGACAGGGAAAATCAGCCCCAGCATTTT.

The chain is built from TRBV7-9 and TRBJ1-1; D gene ambiguous. CDR1 and CDR2 (germline): SEHNR, FQNEAQ (reference sequence). CDR3 length: 12 residues. The V gene lost 2 bases and the J gene lost 4 bases, with 5 bases spanning the gap. The CDR3 region has the DNA TGTGCCAGCAGCTTATATACCACTGAAGCTTTCTTT. Its protein is CASSLYTTEAFF.

The CDR3, as DNA: TGTGCTAGTGGTTTGGGCCACGGGAACACCGGGGAGCTGTTTTTT. This sequence encodes CASGLGHGNTGELFF. This sequence joins TRBV12-5 and TRBJ2-2; D gene ambiguous. Trimming removed 1 base from V and 1 base from J, with 7 bases in between. CDR3 size: 15 residues. From germline, CDR1 is LGHNT and CDR2 FRNRAP. Together with reference TRBV12-5 and TRBJ2-2, the CDR3 gives the full variable domain: DARVTQTPRHKVTEMGQEVTMRCQPILGHNTVFWYRQTMMQGLELLAYFRNRAPLDDSGMPKDRFSAEMPDATLATLKIQPSEPRDSAVYFCASGLGHGNTGELFFGEGSRLTVL.

The CDR3 nucleotides read TGTGCCAGCAGCTTTACCCGGGAATACGAGCAGTACGTC. It specifies CASSFTREYEQYV. The V gene is TRBV7-8, the J gene TRBJ2-7; D may be TRBD2 (5 bases). V was trimmed by 3 bases and J by 4 bases, leaving 10 bases between them. CDR1 and CDR2 from the germline V gene are SGHVS and FQNEAQ. The CDR3 is 13 residues long.

V is TRBV7-2 and J is TRBJ2-2; D possibly corresponds to TRBD1 (6 bases). CDR3 length: 15 amino acids. Trimming took off 1 base at V and 2 bases at J, with 8 bases between the two ends. CDR1 SGHTA and CDR2 FQGNSA come from the germline V gene. The CDR3 DNA sequence: TGTGCCAGCAGCTTAGACAGGGTTAACACCGGGGAGCTGTTTTTT. Its protein is CASSLDRVNTGELFF.

This clone was counted between two and nine times. The chain recombines TRBV27 with TRBJ1-6; possible D gene TRBD1, 5 bases. Germline CDR1 MNHEY, CDR2 SMNVEV (reference sequence). V was shortened by 1 base and J by 14 bases, with 18 bases between the two germline ends. This CDR3 has 15 amino acids. The CDR3 spells CASSLYPRAEFALHF. In DNA, the CDR3 is TGTGCCAGCAGTTTATACCCCAGGGCTGAGTTCGCCCTCCACTTT.

CDR3 sequence reads: CASSGGQPNEKLFF. CDR3 DNA sequence: TGCGCCAGCAGTGGGGGACAGCCTAATGAAAAACTGTTTTTT. The V gene is TRBV10-1, the J gene TRBJ1-4; 7 bases line up with TRBD1. V was clipped by 4 bases and J by 3 bases; unmatched bases: 2. The CDR3 consists of 14 residues. Per germline, CDR1 WNHNN and CDR2 SYGVQD (reference sequence).